The present entry profiles one T cell receptor (beta chain) with its context. It lacks a known antigen. The input lacks base qualities; no much larger clone sits a single base away. Donors were healthy HIV-negative adults with no recently reported acute infections or vaccinations. Every donor was a Caucasian adult residing in Nashville, Tennessee, USA. CD4+ T cells were enriched by magnetic negative selection; naive cells were then positively selected on CD45RA, and the negative fraction formed the memory subset. After blood collection by leukapheresis, PBMCs were isolated using Ficoll-Histopaque density gradient centrifugation and then cryopreserved in the vapor phase of liquid nitrogen. Purity and quantity of every magnetically sorted T cell population were checked by analytical flow cytometry. Each sorted fraction had its genomic DNA isolated and then quantified by UV absorbance on a Nanodrop 2000c.

The junction shows trimming of 0 bases on V and 7 bases on J, and the gene matches do not reach 7 bases of it. Including cysteine and phenylalanine, the CDR3 has 16 amino acids. The sequence is cut down to CDR3 DNA, 48 bases in frame from base 1. The CDR1 and CDR2 encoded by the germline V gene (reference sequence) are SEHNR and FQNEAQ. Using the deep immunoSEQ assay, TCR CDR3 regions were amplified from genomic DNA by multiplex PCR. For each cell subset, the extracted genomic DNA was distributed evenly across all wells of several immunoSEQ 96-well plates, and each plate served as one replicate. For sorted subsets, roughly 200 ng of genomic DNA, equivalent to around 29,000 T cell genomes, went into each replicate PCR. Purified libraries were measured with a Qubit 3.0 fluorometer, size-checked on a Bioanalyzer 2100, and measured again with the KAPA Library Quantification kit. A separate single-read 150-cycle Illumina NextSeq 550 flow cell was used to sequence each immunoSEQ 96-well plate. The authors processed their data as follows. The immunoSEQ output contained only junctional sequences without quality scores, so filtering could not match that applied to full-length reads. Sequences were annotated with PyIR, a Python wrapper for IgBLAST v1.9, using IMGT germline references to assign V/J genes and CDR3. Reads were filtered out if the reads had weak V/J assignments (E-value above 1e-6), no CDR3, stop codons, out-of-frame junctions, or ambiguous translated residues. V3J clonotypes were defined by identical inferred V gene, J gene, and CDR3 amino acid sequence. Percentage overlap between repertoires was computed as shared unique clonotypes divided by the size of the smaller repertoire. Three approaches were used to assess repertoire richness: RTK rarefaction, the Chao1 estimator, and Recon v2.1 estimates of unobserved clonotypes. Generation probabilities were computed with OLGA for all TCRbeta clonotypes obtained by the gDNA method from four donors. TCRdb obtained this table from immuneACCESS and retained in-frame rearrangements with V and J assigned. These tables miss some clones; where compared with another copy, unresolved V genes account for less than half of the shortfall, and the remainder is unexplained. V and J calls and clone size are those listed in that table; D and trimming were worked out from the DNA. Recorded for this sample are 300,000 to 400,000 clones; more than 60% of them occurred a single time. Roughly 10% of the sample lies in the top ten.

The sample belongs to a study of shared clonotypes between healthy human individuals (dated by TCRdb to about 2020). Context from the whole study: The cohort included a few men and a couple of women between 18 and 49 years of age. For each donor, CD4 naive and CD4 memory were each given three plates, CD8 naive was given two plates, and CD8 memory was given one plate. To estimate repertoire size and how much clonotypes are shared between individuals, the study performed deep sequencing of blood TCR repertoires from a few healthy adults. Different laboratories and diverse techniques were used to prepare libraries and sequence TCR repertoires, to increase sequencing depth and limit assay-specific biases. Between about 0.94 and 8.9 billion PBMCs per donor were obtained by leukapheresis. Summary of the overall study and its limitations: Because the study included a small number of donors, the genetic and exposure-history diversity represented was limited. Clonotypes shared by all four sorted-subset donors showed higher generation probabilities than non-shared clonotypes. When a handful of donors were compared, the shared fraction of clonotypes was about 5.2% for naive CD4, around 4% for naive CD8, 2% to 2.5% for memory CD4, and approximately 0.4% for memory CD8. Estimated clonotype richness was generally larger for naive than for memory subsets. Only blood was sampled, and tissue TCR repertoires likely differ from those in blood. Even with the large sequencing depth, rarefaction of the sorted-subset datasets indicated that sequencing was incomplete. Pairwise subsampling indicated that sequencing depth was expected to affect the degree of clonotype sharing among donors.

The chain is assembled from TRBV7-9 and TRBJ2-1, and 9 bases in between align with TRBD2. The sample comprised memory CD4+ T cells sorted from blood. The sample's cell subset or site label, in plain terms: CD45RA-negative fraction. This TCR was recovered from a man aged 30-40 years in good health. The CDR3 is CASSLATSGVGNEQFF. The base sequence is TGTGCCAGCAGCTTAGCGACTAGCGGAGTGGGGAATGAGCAGTTCTTC.